This passage covers 18 T cell receptor beta chains from one sample sequenced in a study of T-cell memory formation after mild COVID-19. TCRdb re-analysed the 5' RACE reads in MiXCR, keeping a single row per CDR3 protein. The sample holds around 300,000 distinct CDR3 sequences, 15% to 20% seen once. Material for sequencing was PBMCs or a T cell subset sorted from them (not recorded which). These receptors were obtained from a man younger than 30 who had mild COVID-19 (a few samples of this study predate the infection). Cell type and time point are not known.

This clonotype appeared a few times. The chain employs TRBV20-1 and TRBJ2-7; a possible D gene is TRBD1 (6 bases). Germline CDR1 reads DFQATT; CDR2 reads SNEGSKA (reference sequence). Trimming pared 1 base from V and 3 bases from J, leaving 10 bases between. The CDR3 loop spans 13 amino acids. CDR3 coding DNA: TGCAGTGCTAGAGTCCCGGACAGCTACGAGCAGTACTTC. Encoded protein: CSARVPDSYEQYF.

In its sample, this clonotype was seen a few times. This sequence joins TRBV12-3 or TRBV12-4 and TRBJ1-2; no reliable D call. Deletions cut 2 bases from V and 2 bases from J, with 12 bases between. The CDR3 is made up of 15 amino acids. This chain's CDR3 is CASSLRGIGNYGYTF. CDR3 bases: TGTGCCAGCAGTTTACGGGGAATTGGGAACTATGGCTACACCTTC.

This clonotype was counted only a few times. The rearrangement uses TRBV6-5 and TRBJ2-1; TRBD2 aligns across 13 bases. CDR1 MNHEY and CDR2 SVGAGI come from the germline V gene. The CDR3 loop spans 15 amino acids. With V trimmed by 4 bases and J by 8 bases, 5 bases remained unmatched. In DNA, the CDR3 is TGTGCCAGCAGTTTTACTAGCGGGGGGGCCCATGAGCAGTTCTTC. Residues: CASSFTSGGAHEQFF.

This chain joins TRBV12-3 or TRBV12-4 and TRBJ1-2, with 12 bases aligning to TRBD1. The CDR3 has 15 amino acids. V trimming: 4 bases; J trimming: 4 bases; junction bases outside the gene matches: 4. The CDR3 DNA is TGTGCCAGCAGTTCCGGGACAGGGGGCCCCTATGGCTACACCTTC. Residues: CASSSGTGGPYGYTF.

The J gene is TRBJ2-7, the V gene TRBV7-8, with 10 bases lining up with TRBD1. CDR1 and CDR2 (germline): SGHVS, FQNEAQ. V gave up 5 bases and J gave up 2 bases; unmatched junction bases: 9. The CDR3 loop spans 16 amino acids. CDR3 amino acids: CASSLQGTGVTYEQYV. CDR3 in DNA: TGTGCCAGCAGCCTACAAGGGACAGGGGTAACCTACGAGCAGTACGTC.

In its sample, this clonotype was seen a few times. The chain employs TRBV3-1 and TRBJ2-7; D perhaps matches TRBD1 (7 bases). Trimming stripped 4 bases from V and 0 bases from J, with 10 bases between. Germline-derived CDR1 and CDR2 are LGHDT and YNNKEL (reference sequence). This CDR3 has 14 amino acids. The CDR3 DNA follows: TGTGCCAGCAGCCGGGGGGACAGCTCCTACGAGCAGTACTTC. It yields the protein CASSRGDSSYEQYF.

The chain carries TRBV7-2 and TRBJ1-1; no clear D gene. This CDR3 spans 14 amino acids. Germline CDR1 is SGHTA and CDR2 is FQGNSA. Trimming left V 5 bases short and J 4 bases short, with 14 bases between. The CDR3 sequence: CASSPTQGRTEAFF. In DNA form, the CDR3 reads TGTGCCAGCAGCCCAACCCAAGGGCGCACTGAAGCTTTCTTT.

In this sample, this clonotype turned up many times. The V call is TRBV10-3, the J call TRBJ2-2; 9 positions match TRBD1. Germline V CDR1 and CDR2: ENHRY, SYGVKD. The CDR3 consists of 15 residues. Trimming took 6 bases from V and 1 from J; bases not matched to a gene: 3. CDR3 coding DNA: TGTGCCATCAGCCCGGGACAGGGGAACACCGGGGAGCTGTTTTTT. Amino acids: CAISPGQGNTGELFF.

This clonotype was seen only a few times. This sequence joins TRBV14 and TRBJ2-7, with D possibly being TRBD1 (6 bases). The CDR3 runs 15 residues. V dropped 2 bases and J dropped 5 bases, with 16 bases sitting between them. In germline, CDR1 is SGHDN, CDR2 FVKESK. The CDR3 is CASSQPSGRGHEQYV. In DNA, the CDR3 is TGTGCCAGCAGCCAACCTAGTGGCAGGGGCCACGAGCAGTACGTC.

This chain connects TRBV19 to TRBJ2-2; D unclear. Germline V lookup: CDR1 LNHDA, CDR2 SQIVND (reference sequence). The V end lost 6 bases, the J end lost 0 bases, and 8 bases lay between the germline ends. The CDR3 contains 14 residues. The CDR3 loop is CASSVGPNTGELFF. Here the CDR3 DNA reads TGTGCCAGTAGCGTCGGCCCGAACACCGGGGAGCTGTTTTTT.

This chain uses TRBV4-3 with TRBJ2-4; 11 nucleotides line up with TRBD1. Germline CDR1 reads LGHNA; CDR2 reads YSLEER. V lost 4 bases, J lost 8 bases, and 7 bases stayed unmatched. The CDR3 length is 15 residues. CDR3 DNA: TGCGCCAGCAGCCGCGGACAGGGGGCGTTCGACATTCAGTACTTC. Residues: CASSRGQGAFDIQYF.

The sample holds a few counts of this clonotype. The chain links TRBV10-1 to TRBJ1-1; 9 bases line up with TRBD1. Trimming took 3 bases from V and 4 from J; bases not matched to a gene: 12. The germline V gene encodes CDR1 WNHNN and CDR2 SYGVQD (reference sequence). CDR3 size: 17 residues. Here the CDR3 DNA reads TGCGCCAGCAGTGAAGGGTACAGGGGGCGCCGGGGCACTGAAGCTTTCTTT. It is translated as CASSEGYRGRRGTEAFF.

This clonotype showed up just a few times. The V and J genes are TRBV28 and TRBJ1-4, with D perhaps TRBD1 (6 bases). Deletions cut 3 bases from V and 7 bases from J, with 15 bases between. Germline CDR1 is MDHEN and CDR2 is SYDVKM. CDR3 length: 15 residues. Written as DNA, the CDR3 is TGTGCCAGCAGTTTTATGGCATCAGGGGTTGAAAAACTGTTTTTT. Its translation is CASSFMASGVEKLFF.

This clonotype was observed a few times. The V and J genes are TRBV4-3 and TRBJ1-2; D uncertain. V dropped 3 bases and J dropped 4 bases, with 12 bases sitting between them. Looked up from germline, CDR1 is LGHNA and CDR2 is YSLEER. The length of the CDR3 is 14 residues. The CDR3: CASSHSGYSYGYTF. CDR3 nucleotide sequence: TGCGCCAGCAGCCATTCCGGGTATTCCTATGGCTACACCTTC.

This clonotype has just a few counts. This sequence joins TRBV4-1 and TRBJ1-5, with unresolved D. CDR3 length: 13 residues. CDR1 is MGHRA and CDR2 is YSYEKL in the germline V gene. The V end was cut by 0 bases, the J end by 7 bases, with 7 bases between. CDR3 sequence: CASSQELGQPQHF. The DNA of the CDR3 is TGCGCCAGCAGCCAAGAGCTAGGGCAGCCCCAGCATTTT.

The chain couples TRBV2 to TRBJ2-3; 10 nucleotides align to TRBD2. The length of the CDR3 is 17 residues. Looked up from germline, CDR1 is SNHLY and CDR2 is FYNNEI. V gave up 3 bases and J gave up 3 bases; unmatched junction bases: 9. The CDR3, as DNA: TGTGCCAGCAGTGATCATCCCCGAGCGGGGGGGACAGATACGCAGTATTTT. Protein sequence: CASSDHPRAGGTDTQYF.

This rearrangement joins TRBV24-1 to TRBJ2-2; D may be TRBD1 (6 bases). The CDR3 loop spans 14 amino acids. V lost 1 base, J lost 5 bases, and 7 bases lay in between. The V gene's germline CDR1 is KGHDR and CDR2 SFDVKD. The CDR3 DNA reads TGTGCCACCAGTGATTTCAGGGGTACCGGGGAGCTGTTTTTT. Its translation: CATSDFRGTGELFF.

The chain links TRBV5-1 to TRBJ1-6, with 8 positions matching TRBD1. The CDR3 length is 14 residues. Germline CDR1 is SGHRS and CDR2 is YFSETQ. The junction had 5 bases not matched to a gene; V was cut back by 4 bases and J by 8 bases. CDR3 residues: CASSTDRADSPLHF. The DNA for the CDR3 is TGCGCCAGCAGCACGGACAGGGCTGATTCACCCCTCCACTTT.